This entry lists 7 T cell receptor beta chains sequenced from one sample in a study of cytomegalovirus exposure and HLA in healthy donors (TCRdb year 2017). Library method: the immunoSEQ multiplex PCR assay. For the multiplex PCR, a mixture combining 60 forward primers for TCR Vbeta segments and 13 reverse primers for TCR Jbeta segments was used. In its TCRdb copy, this immuneACCESS table keeps in-frame sequences only and misses some clones. Where compared with another copy, unresolved V genes explain less than half of these, and the others have no known cause. For this sample there are around 150,000 clones; around 60% appear just once. The ten largest clones capture approximately 6.6% of the sample. Specimen: PBMCs. These receptors all stem from a woman aged 60-70 years in good health and CMV-seropositive.

The chain combines TRBV6-5 with TRBJ1-4, with a weak D call TRBD1 (5 bases). Germline CDR1 MNHEY, CDR2 SVGAGI. With 2 bases removed from V and 8 bases from J, the gap between germline ends came to 9 bases. This CDR3 region has 13 residues. The CDR3 is CASSYRGGEKLFF. The CDR3 region has the DNA TGTGCCAGCAGTTACAGGGGAGGGGAAAAACTGTTTTTT.

The chain employs TRBV30 and TRBJ2-4, with TRBD1 identical over 7 bases. Trimming at V came to 3 bases and at J to 9 bases, leaving 8 bases not matched to a gene. The V gene's germline CDR1 is GTSNPN and CDR2 SVGIG (reference sequence). The CDR3 totals 13 residues. The CDR3 spells CAWSTGQSGIQYF. In DNA, the CDR3 is TGTGCCTGGAGCACGGGACAGTCGGGCATTCAGTACTTC.

CDR3 bases: TGTGCCAGCAGTGTTATGCCGAGGGCCTACAATGAGCAGTTCTTC. Residues: CASSVMPRAYNEQFF. The chain uses TRBV27 and TRBJ2-1, with D possibly matching TRBD2 (5 bases). The CDR3 totals 15 residues. The V gene lost 5 bases and the J gene lost 2 bases, with 13 bases spanning the gap. Germline V CDR1 and CDR2: MNHEY, SMNVEV (reference sequence).

This clone appeared a single time. This chain joins TRBV28 and TRBJ2-2, with 14 bases lining up with TRBD2. The CDR3 length is 17 residues. Looked up from germline, CDR1 is MDHEN and CDR2 is SYDVKM. V lost 2 bases and J lost 10; bases outside the gene matches: 9. DNA for the CDR3: TGTGCCAGCAGTTTACTTAATTTGGGACTAGCGGGAGTGGAGCTGTTTTTT. Translated: CASSLLNLGLAGVELFF.

This clone was detected only once. V usage is TRBV18 and J usage is TRBJ1-4; unclear D gene. CDR1 and CDR2 from the germline V gene are KGHSH and LQKENI. The CDR3 has 15 amino acids. Trimming took off 1 base at V and 5 bases at J, with 11 bases between the two ends. The CDR3 nucleotides read TGTGCCAGCTCACCACGAGAGAGTTCGAATGAAAAACTGTTTTTT. This gives the protein CASSPRESSNEKLFF.

The chain carries TRBV13 and TRBJ2-7; D unclear. The CDR3 covers 18 residues. With 0 bases removed from V and 0 bases from J, the gap between germline ends came to 18 bases. The germline V gene encodes CDR1 PRHDT and CDR2 FYEKMQ (reference sequence). The CDR3 sequence: CASSLGLIFSPSSYEQYF. CDR3 in DNA: TGTGCCAGCAGCTTAGGCCTAATTTTCAGTCCTAGCTCCTACGAGCAGTACTTC.

In its sample, this clone was seen a few times. This sequence joins TRBV19 and TRBJ1-4; D call uncertain. The CDR3 spans 14 residues. Trimming removed 3 bases from V and 0 bases from J, with 5 bases in between. Germline V gene data show CDR1 as LNHDA and CDR2 as SQIVND (reference sequence). Here the CDR3 DNA reads TGTGCCAGTAGTATGTCTGCAACTAATGAAAAACTGTTTTTT. Its translation: CASSMSATNEKLFF.